One and the same sample provided the 8 T cell receptor beta chains below, sequenced in a study of beta chain features in type 1 diabetes. Expressed TCRB transcripts were sequenced, since all the RNA that had been isolated was reverse transcribed. Sequencing used immunoSEQ multiplex PCR; TCRdb keeps in-frame clones, though not all of them. The sample contains about 140,000 clones, approximately 10% of which appear only once. The specimen was central memory CD4+ T cells from blood. Receptors were obtained from a woman aged 40 to 50 in good health.

V gene TRBV2 combines with J gene TRBJ2-5; D is unclear. Trimming shortened V by 6 bases and J by 5 bases, and 7 bases separated the two germline ends. The V gene's germline CDR1 is SNHLY and CDR2 FYNNEI. The CDR3 sequence is 11 residues long. CDR3 DNA sequence: TGTGCCAGCAGGGCCTGGGAGACCCAGTACTTC. Protein product: CASRAWETQYF.

V gene TRBV19 combines with J gene TRBJ2-7; 12 nucleotides match TRBD1. The CDR3 runs 16 residues. With 6 bases clipped from V and 3 bases from J, the junction kept 9 bases outside the gene matches. In germline, CDR1 is LNHDA, CDR2 SQIVND (reference sequence). CDR3 residues: CASSIGGTGGSYEQYF. DNA of the CDR3: TGTGCCAGTAGCATTGGGGGGACAGGGGGCAGCTACGAGCAGTACTTC.

This clone appeared a few times. The rearrangement links TRBV7-2 to TRBJ2-7; 7 bases are shared with TRBD1. J was trimmed by 3 bases and V by 5 bases; bases with no gene match: 7. In germline, CDR1 is SGHTA, CDR2 FQGNSA. The CDR3 is 14 residues long. CDR3 sequence reads: CASSQGDYGYEQYF. The CDR3 coding sequence is TGTGCCAGCAGCCAGGGGGATTACGGCTACGAGCAGTACTTC.

This chain joins TRBV7-9 and TRBJ2-2; D unclear. V gave up 5 bases and J gave up 5 bases, with 9 bases separating them. Germline CDR1 and CDR2: SEHNR and FQNEAQ (reference sequence). The CDR3 sequence is 13 residues long. The CDR3 DNA follows: TGTGCCAGCAGCCGTGAGATTACCGGGGAGCTGTTTTTT. It codes for CASSREITGELFF. The full variable domain, rest sourced from reference TRBV7-9 and TRBJ2-2, is DTGVSQNPRHKITKRGQNVTFRCDPISEHNRLYWYRQTLGQGPEFLTYFQNEAQLEKSRLLSDRFSAERPKGSFSTLEIQRTEQGDSAMYLCASSREITGELFFGEGSRLTVL.

A few counts support this clone. This rearrangement joins TRBV29-1 to TRBJ2-5; perhaps TRBD1 as D (6 bases). The ends were cut back, 3 bases at V and 5 bases at J, with 10 bases in the middle. This CDR3 is 12 amino acids long. CDR1 and CDR2 (germline): SQVTM, ANQGSEA. The CDR3 DNA follows: TGCAGCGTTGATCGGCAGGGGGAGACCCAGTACTTC. It specifies CSVDRQGETQYF.

The table lists this clone with a few counts. The rearrangement links TRBV5-1 to TRBJ2-1; 11 nucleotides agree with TRBD2. From germline, CDR1 is SGHRS and CDR2 YFSETQ. This CDR3 contains 13 residues. Germline trimming cut 9 bases from V and 4 bases from J; bases unmatched to any gene: 3. The CDR3 spells CATASGGYNEQFF. The CDR3 nucleotides read TGCGCCACCGCTAGCGGGGGGTACAATGAGCAGTTCTTC.

CDR3 sequence reads: CASSLGQSVDTQYF. In nucleotides, the CDR3 is TGTGCCAGCAGCTTAGGGCAGAGCGTAGATACGCAGTATTTT. The chain couples TRBV7-2 to TRBJ2-3; D is undetermined. This CDR3 is 14 amino acids long. V lost 1 base and J 5 bases, leaving 10 bases between the germline ends. Germline assignment: CDR1 SGHTA and CDR2 FQGNSA. The full variable domain, its missing parts supplied by reference TRBV7-2 and TRBJ2-3, is GAGVSQSPSNKVTEKGKDVELRCDPISGHTALYWYRQSLGQGLEFLIYFQGNSAPDKSGLPSDRFSAERTGGSVSTLTIQRTQQEDSAVYLCASSLGQSVDTQYFGPGTRLTVL.

This clone was seen a few times. The chain recombines TRBV2 with TRBJ1-6; tentative D call: TRBD1 (6 bases). The V and J ends lost 5 bases and 3 bases respectively, with 14 bases between them. This CDR3 spans 16 amino acids. Per germline, CDR1 SNHLY and CDR2 FYNNEI. The CDR3 reads CASSQSQGFYNSPLHF. CDR3 in DNA: TGTGCCAGCAGTCAAAGCCAGGGGTTCTATAATTCACCCCTCCACTTT. Full variable domain (outside the CDR3, taken from reference TRBV2 and TRBJ1-6): EPEVTQTPSHQVTQMGQEVILRCVPISNHLYFYWYRQILGQKVEFLVSFYNNEISEKSEIFDDQFSVERPDGSNFTLKIRSTKLEDSAMYFCASSQSQGFYNSPLHFGNGTRLTVT.